The clone carrying this TCR beta chain was recorded only once. Participants were aged about 18 to 90 years, lived in over 20 US areas, and enrolled virtually. Repertoires were generated with immunoSEQ multiplex PCR, while TCRdb's copy carries only in-frame clones and drops some. The top ten clones hold approximately 1% of a sample with a few hundred thousand clones, 80% to 90% of them seen once. V was clipped by 1 base and J by 0 bases, with 6 bases between them. The V gene's germline CDR1 is LNHDA and CDR2 SQIVND (reference sequence). The CDR3 loop spans 14 amino acids. The entry originates in a study of blood T cell repertoires in COVID-19. On the study more broadly: Sources were T cells, B-cell-depleted T cells, or PBMCs; the material itself was cDNA or gDNA.

The clonotype originates from a man aged 18-30 years who had recovered from COVID-19. The specimen sequenced was PBMCs or T cells enriched from blood (not recorded which). The V gene is TRBV19, the J gene TRBJ2-5; weak D call: TRBD2 (5 bases). The CDR3 DNA reads as TGTGCCAGTAGTATAGGGAGGTACCAAGAGACCCAGTACTTC. Encoded protein: CASSIGRYQETQYF.